These 4 T cell receptor beta chains share one sample of origin, sequenced in a study of blood T cell repertoires in COVID-19. Sequencing was performed with immunoSEQ multiplex PCR; in TCRdb, only in-frame clones are kept and a portion is missing. This table holds 200,000 or so clones, roughly 80% found once. Sample: peripheral blood. These receptors were taken from an elderly woman with COVID-19, enrolled during active disease.

DNA for the CDR3: TGTGCCAGCAGCGCAGGACTAGTAGGGTACAATGAGCAGTTCTTC. This sequence encodes CASSAGLVGYNEQFF. The chain employs TRBV9 and TRBJ2-1; 7 bases map to TRBD2. The CDR3 extends over 15 amino acids. J gave up 4 bases and V 3 bases, and 7 bases lay outside the gene matches. Germline values: CDR1 SGDLS, CDR2 YYNGEE.

J is TRBJ1-1 and V is TRBV28; 8 nucleotides match TRBD1. V was clipped by 3 bases and J by 3 bases; unmatched bases: 6. Germline loops: CDR1 MDHEN, CDR2 SYDVKM. This CDR3 is built from 15 residues. The CDR3 coding sequence is TGTGCCAGCAGTTTGGTCAGGGGGCAAGACACTGAAGCTTTCTTT. Amino acid sequence: CASSLVRGQDTEAFF.

The rearrangement links TRBV28 to TRBJ1-1, with 10 bases matching TRBD1. J lost 10 bases, V lost 8 bases, and 7 bases had no gene match. The germline CDR1 and CDR2 sequences are MDHEN and SYDVKM. The CDR3 is made up of 12 amino acids. This CDR3 reads CASSWDRGRAFF. The DNA of the CDR3 is TGTGCCAGCTCTTGGGACAGGGGCAGAGCTTTCTTT.

The V gene is TRBV28, the J gene TRBJ1-4, with TRBD1 matching over 7 bases. Germline loops: CDR1 MDHEN, CDR2 SYDVKM. Germline trimming cut 4 bases from V and 5 bases from J; bases unmatched to any gene: 7. The CDR3 is 15 amino acids. This CDR3 reads CASSSSGRGNEKLFF. The CDR3 DNA follows: TGTGCCAGCAGTTCCTCCGGCAGGGGGAATGAAAAACTGTTTTTT.